This TCR beta chain was documented in a study of cytomegalovirus exposure and HLA in healthy donors. Study-wide points: Most of the TCR beta V segments (in an earlier analysis) were productive either about 90% or about 30% of the time. The study flagged about 150 TCR beta chains as cytomegalovirus-associated.

In the PCR, 60 Vbeta and 13 Jbeta primers were used. Data came from immunoSEQ multiplex PCR; TCRdb stores just in-frame clones and leaves some out. The sample has about 150,000 clones, roughly 77% seen once. For this clone: As yet, its antigen is unknown.

The sequence derives from a human donor in good health. Specimen: PBMCs.

CDR3 nucleotide sequence: TGTGCCAGTAGTAATCTGGCGAACACTGAAGCTTTCTTT. This gives the protein CASSNLANTEAFF. The genes are TRBV19 and TRBJ1-1; D ambiguous. CDR1 and CDR2 (germline): LNHDA, SQIVND (reference sequence). Trimming removed 4 bases from V and 1 base from J, with 7 bases in between. This CDR3 is built from 13 residues.